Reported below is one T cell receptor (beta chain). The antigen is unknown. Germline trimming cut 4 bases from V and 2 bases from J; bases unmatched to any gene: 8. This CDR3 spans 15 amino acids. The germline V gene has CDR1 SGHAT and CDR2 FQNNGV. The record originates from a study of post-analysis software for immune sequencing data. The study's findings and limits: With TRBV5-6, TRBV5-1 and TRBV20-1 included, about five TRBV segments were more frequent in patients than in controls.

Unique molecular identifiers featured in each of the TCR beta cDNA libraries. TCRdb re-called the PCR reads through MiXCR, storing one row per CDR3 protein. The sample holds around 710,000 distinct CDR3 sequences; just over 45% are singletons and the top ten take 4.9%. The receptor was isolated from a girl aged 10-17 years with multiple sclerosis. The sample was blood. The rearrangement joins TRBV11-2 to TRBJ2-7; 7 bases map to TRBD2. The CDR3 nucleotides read TGTGCCAGCAGCTCCGGTTGGGCGGGAGCCTACGAGCAGTACTTC. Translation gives CASSSGWAGAYEQYF.